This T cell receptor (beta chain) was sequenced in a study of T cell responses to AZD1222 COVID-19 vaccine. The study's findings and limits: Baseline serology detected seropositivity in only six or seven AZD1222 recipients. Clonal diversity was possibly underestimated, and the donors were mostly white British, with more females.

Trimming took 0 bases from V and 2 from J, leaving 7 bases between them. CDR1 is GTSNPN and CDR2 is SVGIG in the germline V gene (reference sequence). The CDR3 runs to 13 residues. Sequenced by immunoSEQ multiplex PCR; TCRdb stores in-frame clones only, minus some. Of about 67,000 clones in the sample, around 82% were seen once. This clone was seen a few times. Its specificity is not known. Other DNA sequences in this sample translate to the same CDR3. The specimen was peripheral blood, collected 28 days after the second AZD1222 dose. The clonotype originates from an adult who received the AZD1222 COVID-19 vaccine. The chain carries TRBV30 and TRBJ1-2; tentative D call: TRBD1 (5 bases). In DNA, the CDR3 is TGTGCCTGGAGTGTTGGGGCCAACTATGGCTACACCTTC. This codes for CAWSVGANYGYTF.